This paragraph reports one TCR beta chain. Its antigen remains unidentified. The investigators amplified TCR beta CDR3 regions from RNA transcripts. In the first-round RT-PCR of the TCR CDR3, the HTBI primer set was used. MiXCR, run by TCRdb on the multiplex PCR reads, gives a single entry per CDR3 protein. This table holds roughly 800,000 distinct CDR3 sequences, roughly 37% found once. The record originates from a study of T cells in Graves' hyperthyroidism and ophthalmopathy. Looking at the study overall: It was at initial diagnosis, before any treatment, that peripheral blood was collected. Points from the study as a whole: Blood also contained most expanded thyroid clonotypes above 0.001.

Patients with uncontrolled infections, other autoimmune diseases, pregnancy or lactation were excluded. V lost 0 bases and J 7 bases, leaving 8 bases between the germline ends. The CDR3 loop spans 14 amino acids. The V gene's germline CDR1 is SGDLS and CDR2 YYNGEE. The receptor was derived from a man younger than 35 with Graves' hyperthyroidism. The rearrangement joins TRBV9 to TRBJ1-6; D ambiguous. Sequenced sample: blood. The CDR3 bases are TGTGCCAGCAGCGTAGTCTGGCCAAATTCACCCCTCCACTTT. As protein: CASSVVWPNSPLHF.